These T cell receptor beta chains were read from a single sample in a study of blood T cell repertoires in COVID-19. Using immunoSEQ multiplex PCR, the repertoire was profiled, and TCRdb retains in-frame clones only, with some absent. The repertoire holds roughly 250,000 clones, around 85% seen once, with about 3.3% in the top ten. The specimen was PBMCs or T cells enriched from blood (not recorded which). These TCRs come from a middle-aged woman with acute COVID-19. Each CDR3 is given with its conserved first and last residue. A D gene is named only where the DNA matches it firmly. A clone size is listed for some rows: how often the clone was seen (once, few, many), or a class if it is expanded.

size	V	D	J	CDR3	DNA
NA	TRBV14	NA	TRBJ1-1	CASSPGENTEAFF	TGTGCCAGCAGCCCGGGGGAGAACACTGAAGCTTTCTTT
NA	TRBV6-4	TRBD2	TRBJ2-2	CYPGTGGPNTGELFF	TGTTACCCGGGCACGGGGGGACCGAACACCGGGGAGCTGTTTTTT
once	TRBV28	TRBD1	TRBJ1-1	CASGQGAGTEAFF	TGTGCCAGCGGACAGGGGGCTGGCACTGAAGCTTTCTTT
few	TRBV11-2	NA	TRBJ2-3	CASTPGDTQYF	TGTGCCAGCACCCCCGGGGATACGCAGTATTTT
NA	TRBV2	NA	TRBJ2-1	CASSVGGMDEQFF	TGTGCCAGCAGTGTCGGCGGGATGGATGAGCAGTTCTTC
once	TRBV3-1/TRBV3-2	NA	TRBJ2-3	CASSQDQSTDTQYF	TGTGCCAGCAGCCAAGATCAGAGCACAGATACGCAGTATTTT
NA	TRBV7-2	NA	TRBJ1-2	CASSSSGTINYGYTF	TGTGCCAGCAGCTCCTCCGGGACAATAAACTATGGCTACACCTTC
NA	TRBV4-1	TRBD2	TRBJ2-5	CASSLSGSLQETQYF	TGCGCCAGCAGCCTGAGCGGGAGTTTACAAGAGACCCAGTACTTC
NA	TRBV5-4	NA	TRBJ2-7	CASSSGQGRYEQYF	TGTGCCAGCAGCTCCGGCCAGGGTCGCTACGAGCAGTACTTC
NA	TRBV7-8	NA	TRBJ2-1	CASRIAANEQFF	TGTGCCAGCAGGATAGCGGCAAATGAGCAGTTCTTC
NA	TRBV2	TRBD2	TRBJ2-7	CASSNTLAGGGYEQYF	TGTGCCAGCAGCAATACCCTAGCGGGAGGTGGCTACGAGCAGTACTTC
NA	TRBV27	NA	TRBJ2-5	CASKGVGQGVETQYF	TGTGCCAGCAAAGGGGTGGGGCAGGGCGTAGAGACCCAGTACTTC
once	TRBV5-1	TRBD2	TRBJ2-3	CASSPGTSGSLGTDTQYF	TGCGCCAGCAGCCCTGGGACTAGCGGGAGCTTGGGCACAGATACGCAGTATTTT
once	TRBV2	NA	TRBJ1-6	CASSEGGVGAPSSYNSPLHF	TGTGCCAGCAGTGAGGGGGGGGTTGGGGCCCCGAGCTCCTATAATTCACCCCTCCACTTT